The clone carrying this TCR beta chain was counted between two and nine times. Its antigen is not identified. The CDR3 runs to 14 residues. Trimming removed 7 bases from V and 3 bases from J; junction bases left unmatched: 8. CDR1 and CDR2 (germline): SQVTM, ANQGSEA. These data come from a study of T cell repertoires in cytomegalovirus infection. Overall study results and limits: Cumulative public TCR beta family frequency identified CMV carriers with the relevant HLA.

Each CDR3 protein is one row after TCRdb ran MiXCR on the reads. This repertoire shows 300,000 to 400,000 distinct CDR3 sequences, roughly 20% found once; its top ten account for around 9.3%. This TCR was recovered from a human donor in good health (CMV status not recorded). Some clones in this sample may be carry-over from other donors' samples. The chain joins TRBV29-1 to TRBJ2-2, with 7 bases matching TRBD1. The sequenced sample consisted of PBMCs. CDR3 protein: CSGAPGTDTGELFF. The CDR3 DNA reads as TGCAGCGGGGCCCCCGGGACAGACACCGGGGAGCTGTTTTTT.